These 7 T cell receptor beta chains were all obtained from the same sample, sequenced in a study of T cells in Graves' hyperthyroidism and ophthalmopathy. Amplification yielded TCR beta CDR3 regions, with RNA transcripts as the source. A first-round RT-PCR of the TCR CDR3 used the HTBI primer set. TCRdb redid the calling of the multiplex PCR reads with MiXCR, one entry per CDR3 protein. The sample has some 700,000 distinct CDR3 sequences; 17% are singletons. Material for sequencing was blood. The origin of the receptors is a man between 45 and 60 years old with Graves' hyperthyroidism.

V usage is TRBV24-1 and J usage is TRBJ2-7; 10 nucleotides align to TRBD2. Germline CDR1 reads KGHDR; CDR2 reads SFDVKD. CDR3 length: 13 amino acids. Trimming took 5 bases from V and 6 from J; bases not matched to a gene: 3. The CDR3 is CATSGGLASEQYF. The CDR3 nucleotides read TGTGCCACCAGTGGGGGACTAGCGAGCGAGCAGTACTTC.

The rearrangement uses TRBV10-1 and TRBJ2-1, with 11 bases lining up with TRBD2. V lost 2 bases, J lost 5 bases, and 5 bases stayed unmatched. Germline V gene sequence: CDR1 WNHNN, CDR2 SYGVQD (reference sequence). There are 16 residues in the CDR3. CDR3 protein: CASSEATGLADNEQFF. In DNA form, the CDR3 reads TGCGCCAGCAGTGAGGCTACGGGACTAGCGGACAATGAGCAGTTCTTC.

This clonotype has more than one count but fewer than ten. This chain joins TRBV11-2 and TRBJ2-1; D remains unclear. V was cut by 5 bases and J by 6 bases, with 23 bases left in between. Germline values: CDR1 SGHAT, CDR2 FQNNGV. The CDR3 has 17 residues. CDR3 in DNA: TGTGCCAGCAGCCTACCCACGGGCCGAACGAGGTCCAATGAGCAGTTCTTC. Its protein is CASSLPTGRTRSNEQFF.

At least ten counts were recorded for this clonotype. J is TRBJ1-2 and V is TRBV15; 8 bases are a match to TRBD1. Germline V gene data show CDR1 as LNHNV and CDR2 as YYDKDF (reference sequence). V trimming: 8 bases; J trimming: 1 base; junction bases outside the gene matches: 3. This CDR3 region has 13 residues. DNA for the CDR3: TGTGCCACCGCGGGACAGGTTAACTATGGCTACACCTTC. This translates into CATAGQVNYGYTF.

This chain uses TRBV24-1 with TRBJ2-3; maybe TRBD2 (6 bases). CDR3 size: 16 residues. Germline CDR1 is KGHDR and CDR2 is SFDVKD. Trimming took off 5 bases at V and 5 bases at J, with 19 bases between the two ends. CDR3 residues: CATSAVAGTVQDTQYF. Here the CDR3 DNA reads TGTGCCACCAGTGCGGTGGCGGGAACTGTCCAAGATACGCAGTATTTT.

This clonotype was detected ten times or more. This sequence joins TRBV5-6 and TRBJ1-6, with D maybe TRBD1 (6 bases). The germline CDR1 and CDR2 sequences are SGHDT and YYEEEE. The CDR3 runs 11 residues. The V end was cut by 3 bases, the J end by 12 bases, with 7 bases between. DNA for the CDR3: TGTGCCAGCAGCTCCAGGGGACCCCTCCACTTT. Its translation is CASSSRGPLHF.

This clonotype was detected only a few times. An end of the junction does not agree with germline; a read error may underlie this. The chain has TRBV2 and TRBJ1-3; no clear D gene. The CDR3 extends over 14 amino acids. Per the germline V gene, CDR1 is SNHLY and CDR2 is FYNNEI. As DNA, the CDR3 is TGTGCCAGCACTAAGGGTCACTCTGGAAACACCGTATATTTT. This sequence encodes CASTKGHSGNTVYF.